Listed here are 10 T cell receptor beta chains from one sample, sequenced in a study of shared clonotypes between healthy human individuals. Some clones are missing from TCRdb's copy, which holds only in-frame ones; the method was immunoSEQ multiplex PCR. This table holds about 1 million clones, around 74% found once. Input material: memory CD4+ T cells sorted from blood. Subset indicated: CD45RA-negative fraction. These receptors were obtained from a man aged 18-30 years in good health.

The chain uses TRBV7-9 and TRBJ2-5; 7 bases match TRBD1. J gave up 5 bases and V 2 bases, and 2 bases lay outside the gene matches. Germline CDR1 and CDR2: SEHNR and FQNEAQ (reference sequence). The CDR3 totals 13 residues. The CDR3 region is CASSLWTGETQYF. For the CDR3, the DNA is TGTGCCAGCAGCTTATGGACAGGCGAGACCCAGTACTTC.

The chain employs TRBV7-9 and TRBJ2-2, with D possibly TRBD2 on 6 matching bases. V lost 4 bases and J 7 bases, leaving 19 bases between the germline ends. CDR3 length: 16 residues. Germline values: CDR1 SEHNR, CDR2 FQNEAQ (reference sequence). CDR3 loop: CASSSTAGRKGGELFF. The CDR3 coding sequence is TGTGCCAGCAGCTCTACTGCGGGGCGAAAAGGCGGGGAGCTGTTTTTT.

This clone was observed once. This chain connects TRBV6-5 to TRBJ1-4; a possible D gene is TRBD1 (6 bases). The CDR3 is made up of 14 amino acids. The germline gives CDR1 MNHEY, CDR2 SVGAGI. Trimming took off 6 bases at V and 5 bases at J, with 13 bases between the two ends. In DNA, the CDR3 is TGTGCCAGCAGATCTCCGGGGGCCAATGAAAAACTGTTTTTT. It specifies CASRSPGANEKLFF.

CDR3 nucleotides: TGTGCCTGGAGTGTACGACAGGGCTACACAGATACGCAGTATTTT. Amino acid sequence: CAWSVRQGYTDTQYF. The gene calls are TRBV30 and TRBJ2-3; TRBD1 agrees at 7 bases. V lost 0 bases and J lost 2; bases outside the gene matches: 5. The CDR3 is made up of 15 amino acids. Germline V CDR1 and CDR2: GTSNPN, SVGIG (reference sequence).

This clone was observed many times. The chain links TRBV27 to TRBJ2-5, with 11 nucleotides matching TRBD1. The CDR3 extends over 16 amino acids. Germline-derived CDR1 and CDR2 are MNHEY and SMNVEV (reference sequence). The V gene end was trimmed by 4 bases and the J gene end by 7 bases; junction bases not matched to a gene: 11. The CDR3 DNA is TGTGCCAGCAGTTCGTCCGGGACAGGGGGAGTCGGGACCCAGTACTTC. Translation gives CASSSSGTGGVGTQYF.

The chain recombines TRBV7-3 with TRBJ2-5, with D possibly matching TRBD2 (6 bases). Germline V CDR1 and CDR2: SGHTA, FQGTGA. Deletions cut 0 bases from V and 3 bases from J, with 17 bases between. This CDR3 comprises 17 residues. The CDR3 DNA reads TGTGCCAGCAGCTTAACGGGTGGTGGTTCGGGAGAAGAGACCCAGTACTTC. Translating gives CASSLTGGGSGEETQYF. Full variable domain (outside the CDR3, taken from reference TRBV7-3 and TRBJ2-5): GAGVSQTPSNKVTEKGKYVELRCDPISGHTALYWYRQSLGQGPEFLIYFQGTGAADDSGLPNDRFFAVRPEGSVSTLKIQRTERGDSAVYLCASSLTGGGSGEETQYFGPGTRLLVL.

This chain connects TRBV7-2 to TRBJ2-1, with D tentatively TRBD1 (5 bases). V was shortened by 9 bases and J by 9 bases, with 24 bases between the two germline ends. Germline lookup yields CDR1 SGHTA and CDR2 FQGNSA. This CDR3 spans 15 amino acids. CDR3 loop: CASDPGATVFGEQFF. For the CDR3, the DNA is TGTGCCAGTGATCCAGGAGCGACAGTGTTCGGTGAGCAGTTCTTC.

This rearrangement joins TRBV19 to TRBJ2-4; 14 bases match TRBD2. Germline assignment: CDR1 LNHDA and CDR2 SQIVND (reference sequence). This CDR3 comprises 13 residues. The trim removed 9 bases at V and 7 bases at J, leaving 2 bases unmatched. The CDR3 loop reads CASRLAGGNIQYF. In nucleotides, the CDR3 is TGTGCCAGCCGACTAGCGGGGGGGAACATTCAGTACTTC.

This clone was detected only a few times. The genes are TRBV6-5 and TRBJ1-1, with D maybe TRBD1 (5 bases). This CDR3 has 15 amino acids. Germline CDR1 is MNHEY and CDR2 is SVGAGI. V lost 2 bases, J lost 4 bases, and 14 bases lay in between. DNA for the CDR3: TGTGCCAGCAGTTACCGGCGATGGGGGAGCACTGAAGCTTTCTTT. Amino acids: CASSYRRWGSTEAFF.

The rearrangement joins TRBV4-3 to TRBJ2-7, with 7 positions matching TRBD2. This CDR3 comprises 15 residues. Germline CDR1 LGHNA, CDR2 YSLEER. Trimming took 0 bases from V and 9 from J; bases not matched to a gene: 11. DNA for the CDR3: TGCGCCAGCAGCCAAGAGGGGGGGTATCTACGAGGGCAGTACTTC. Amino acid sequence: CASSQEGGYLRGQYF.